Listed below are T cell receptor beta chains from one sample, sequenced in a study of naive and memory T cell subsets. TCRdb re-analysed the UMI-ligation and nested PCR reads in MiXCR, keeping a single row per CDR3 protein. In the table there are approximately 150,000 distinct CDR3 sequences, about a fifth of which are singletons. The material sequenced was naive CD8+ T cells from blood. The receptors stem from a human donor in good health. The CDR3 runs from the conserved cysteine through the conserved F or W. A D gene is named only where the DNA matches it firmly. Rows give clone size only sometimes, using once, few, many, or a class for an expanded clone.

d_call clone_size j_call v_call cdr3_aa cdr3_nt
TRBD2 . TRBJ2-1 TRBV28 CASSFPTGGGTSSYNEQFF TGTGCCAGCAGTTTTCCGACTGGGGGGGGGACCAGCTCCTACAATGAGCAGTTCTTC
. . TRBJ2-1 TRBV9 CANSPAIGSYNEQFF TGTGCCAACAGCCCCGCTATTGGCTCCTACAATGAGCAGTTCTTC
. . TRBJ2-5 TRBV27 CASCSHAPEGTQYF TGTGCCAGCTGCAGTCACGCGCCCGAAGGGACCCAGTACTTC
. many TRBJ1-2 TRBV29-1 CSVEDRYKGGSSYYGYTF TGCAGCGTTGAAGATCGGTACAAGGGCGGATCGTCTTACTATGGCTACACCTTC
. few TRBJ2-7 TRBV15 CATSRTPVSYEQYF TGTGCCACCAGCAGGACGCCCGTCTCATACGAGCAGTACTTC
. few TRBJ2-2 TRBV6-2/TRBV6-3 CASSYSFTGELFF TGTGCCAGCAGTTACTCATTTACCGGGGAGCTGTTTTTT
. . TRBJ2-7 TRBV5-1 CASSLEGNSYEQYF TGCGCCAGCAGCTTGGAGGGAAACTCCTACGAGCAGTACTTC
. . TRBJ2-3 TRBV7-8 CASSLGLQTFTDTQYF TGTGCCAGCAGCTTAGGGTTACAAACTTTCACAGATACGCAGTATTTT
. once TRBJ2-3 TRBV4-3 CASSHWTETDTQYF TGCGCCAGCAGCCACTGGACGGAAACAGATACGCAGTATTTT
. . TRBJ2-1 TRBV10-2 CASRESSGFYNEQFF TGCGCCAGCAGGGAAAGTAGCGGATTCTACAATGAGCAGTTCTTC
TRBD1 few TRBJ2-5 TRBV6-5 CASSPPGQGGQETQYF TGTGCCAGCAGTCCCCCGGGACAGGGAGGGCAAGAGACCCAGTACTTC
TRBD2 . TRBJ2-3 TRBV10-2 CASSSPVAGTSTDTQYF TGCGCCAGCAGCTCACCCGTAGCGGGAACTAGCACAGATACGCAGTATTTT
. . TRBJ2-7 TRBV6-6 CASSPGLSHERYF TGTGCCAGCAGTCCTGGACTATCACACGAGCGGTACTTC
TRBD2 . TRBJ2-1 TRBV29-1 CSMGLAGLSSYNEQFF TGCAGCATGGGACTAGCGGGGCTTAGCTCCTACAATGAGCAGTTCTTC
TRBD1 . TRBJ2-1 TRBV12-5 CASGLTPTGVVFFNEQFF TGTGCTAGTGGTTTGACCCCGACAGGGGTGGTTTTTTTCAATGAGCAGTTCTTC
. . TRBJ2-7 TRBV28 CASSFTSFSYEQYF TGTGCCAGCAGTTTTACTAGCTTCTCCTACGAGCAGTACTTC
. few TRBJ2-1 TRBV12-3/TRBV12-4 CASSGNEQFF TGTGCCAGCTCGGGCAATGAGCAGTTCTTC
. . TRBJ2-1 TRBV2 CASFGGLEQFF TGTGCCAGCTTCGGCGGGTTAGAGCAGTTCTTC
. few TRBJ2-1 TRBV2 CASREFIHSYNEQFF TGTGCCAGCAGGGAGTTTATACACAGTTACAATGAGCAGTTCTTC
. . TRBJ2-5 TRBV4-1 CASSLWRGETQYF TGCGCCAGCAGCCTCTGGCGTGGAGAGACCCAGTACTTC
TRBD1 . TRBJ1-2 TRBV7-9 CASSFPTGAFGLSYGYTF TGTGCCAGCAGCTTTCCAACAGGGGCGTTTGGTTTGAGCTATGGCTACACCTTC
. few TRBJ2-7 TRBV6-6 CASSSFRPDSSYEQYF TGTGCCAGCAGTTCGTTCAGGCCAGATTCTTCCTACGAGCAGTACTTC
TRBD1 few TRBJ2-7 TRBV13 CASSFRGLGEQYF TGTGCCAGCAGCTTCAGGGGGCTCGGCGAGCAGTACTTC
. . TRBJ2-1 TRBV20-1 CSASKTNNEQFF TGCAGTGCTAGTAAGACTAACAATGAGCAGTTCTTC
TRBD2 few TRBJ2-7 TRBV10-3 CAISESGLETYEQYF TGTGCCATCAGTGAGTCGGGACTAGAGACCTACGAGCAGTACTTC
. few TRBJ2-1 TRBV27 CASSLSGSGLGEQFF TGTGCCAGCAGTTTAAGTGGGTCGGGGCTCGGGGAGCAGTTCTTC
. . TRBJ2-1 TRBV19 CASSIWLGQGILNEQFF TGTGCCAGTAGTATCTGGCTGGGGCAGGGTATCTTGAATGAGCAGTTCTTC
. . TRBJ2-3 TRBV15 CATSGEPTLGTDTQYF TGTGCCACCAGCGGGGAACCGACGCTGGGCACAGATACGCAGTATTTT
. few TRBJ2-1 TRBV7-2 CASSSMGYNEQFF TGTGCCAGCAGCTCTATGGGGTACAATGAGCAGTTCTTC
. . TRBJ2-7 TRBV28 CASRLLGGSHEQYF TGTGCCAGCAGACTTTTGGGAGGCAGCCACGAGCAGTACTTC
. . TRBJ2-3 TRBV24-1 CATSGGPEQTDTQYF TGTGCCACCAGTGGAGGACCTGAACAAACAGATACGCAGTATTTT
. . TRBJ2-7 TRBV6-1 CATSVDEQYF TGTGCCACCAGTGTTGACGAGCAGTACTTC
. few TRBJ2-7 TRBV5-1 CASRPREQYF TGCGCCAGCAGGCCCCGAGAGCAGTACTTC
. . TRBJ2-5 TRBV28 CASSGSLMGEETQYF TGTGCCAGCAGTGGAAGTTTGATGGGGGAAGAGACCCAGTACTTC
. . TRBJ2-7 TRBV6-2/TRBV6-3 CASSYYAGLHEQYF TGTGCCAGCAGTTATTACGCAGGGCTCCATGAGCAGTACTTC
. . TRBJ2-1 TRBV2 CASRPDYNEQFF TGTGCCAGCAGGCCAGACTACAATGAGCAGTTCTTC
. . TRBJ2-1 TRBV2 CASRDSVSSYNEQFF TGTGCCAGCAGAGACAGCGTGAGCTCCTACAATGAGCAGTTCTTC
. few TRBJ2-1 TRBV11-2 CASSLVSSSYEQFF TGTGCCAGCAGCTTAGTCTCTAGTAGCTATGAGCAGTTCTTC
. . TRBJ1-4 TRBV7-2 CASSLRGPFGATNEKLFF TGTGCCAGTAGCTTACGTGGACCCTTCGGGGCAACTAATGAAAAACTGTTTTTT
. few TRBJ2-2 TRBV3-1 CASSQGWLGTGELFF TGTGCCAGTTCACAGGGATGGTTGGGCACCGGGGAGCTGTTTTTT
. . TRBJ2-3 TRBV28 CASSLLSDTQYF TGTGCCAGCAGTTTGTTATCGGATACGCAGTATTTT
. few TRBJ2-3 TRBV7-8 CASSVKGPADTQYF TGTGCCAGCAGCGTAAAGGGACCAGCAGATACGCAGTATTTT
. . TRBJ1-5 TRBV24-1 CATQGIGQPQHF TGTGCCACCCAGGGTATTGGGCAGCCCCAGCATTTT
. . TRBJ1-1 TRBV27 CASSSSGTEAFF TGTGCCAGCAGTTCCTCCGGGACTGAAGCTTTCTTT
. . TRBJ2-3 TRBV27 CASSDRTDTQYF TGTGCCAGCAGTGACAGAACAGATACGCAGTATTTT
TRBD1 . TRBJ2-7 TRBV20-1 CSAHGQGSYEQYF TGCAGTGCTCATGGACAGGGGTCCTACGAGCAGTACTTC
TRBD1 few TRBJ2-5 TRBV27 CASSLATGTEETQYF TGTGCCAGCAGTTTAGCAACCGGGACAGAAGAGACCCAGTACTTC